The 19 T cell receptor beta chains below were found in one sample sequenced in a study of shared clonotypes between healthy human individuals (dated by TCRdb to 2020 to 2021). The method was the immunoSEQ multiplex PCR assay. TCRdb carries this immuneACCESS record with in-frame sequences only. Its versions omit some clonotypes, under half of them owing to an unresolved V gene in the studies checked, with the rest unexplained. In all, the sample holds around 2,000,000 clones, and less than 95% of those were seen once. About 1.1% of the sample is held by the ten biggest clonotypes. CD8 naive samples were obtained by positive selection for CCR7 among CD45RO-negative cells, yielding a CD45RA+CCR7+ population from which TemRA cells were excluded. Sample: naive CD8+ T cells sorted from blood. The meaning of the sample's cell subset or site label: CD45RA+CCR7+. All receptors derive from a man younger than 30 in good health.

The J gene is TRBJ2-7, the V gene TRBV7-9; tentatively, D is TRBD1 (7 bases). CDR3 size: 19 residues. Trimming stripped 5 bases from V and 1 base from J, with 27 bases between. The germline V gene encodes CDR1 SEHNR and CDR2 FQNEAQ (reference sequence). CDR3 loop: CASSPVVAGGPGRSYEQYF. The CDR3 nucleotides are TGTGCCAGCAGCCCAGTGGTGGCAGGGGGGCCGGGGAGATCCTACGAGCAGTACTTC.

This chain joins TRBV7-9 and TRBJ2-3; TRBD2 matches 10 bases. The CDR3 has 15 amino acids. Germline-derived CDR1 and CDR2 are SEHNR and FQNEAQ (reference sequence). V lost 5 bases, J lost 3 bases, and 5 bases stayed unmatched. CDR3 loop: CASSPTSGVTDTQYF. DNA of the CDR3: TGTGCCAGCAGCCCTACTAGCGGGGTAACAGATACGCAGTATTTT.

The chain carries TRBV4-3 and TRBJ2-7; tentatively, D is TRBD1 or TRBD2 (5 bases each). This CDR3 region has 13 residues. Germline CDR1 LGHNA, CDR2 YSLEER. With 4 bases removed from V and 6 bases from J, the gap between germline ends came to 13 bases. CDR3 in DNA: TGCGCCAGCAGCCTCGGGTGGGGGACCGAGCAGTACTTC. Translated: CASSLGWGTEQYF.

V usage is TRBV4-1 and J usage is TRBJ1-2, with a weak D call TRBD1 (5 bases). Trimming cost V 1 base and J 7 bases, with 25 bases left between them. The germline V gene encodes CDR1 MGHRA and CDR2 YSYEKL. The length of the CDR3 is 18 residues. The CDR3 loop is CASSQGRYGRVDFGGYTF. CDR3 nucleotides: TGCGCCAGCAGCCAAGGAAGGTACGGCAGGGTCGATTTTGGTGGCTACACCTTC.

The rearrangement links TRBV4-3 to TRBJ1-2; D might be TRBD1 (5 bases). Germline loops: CDR1 LGHNA, CDR2 YSLEER. V lost 0 bases and J 0 bases, leaving 14 bases between the germline ends. The CDR3 is 17 amino acids. The CDR3 protein is CASSQDWVGRSNYGYTF. In nucleotides, the CDR3 is TGCGCCAGCAGCCAAGATTGGGTGGGACGATCTAACTATGGCTACACCTTC.

The chain carries TRBV27 and TRBJ1-5; a possible D gene is TRBD1 (5 bases). This CDR3 contains 15 residues. V dropped 5 bases and J dropped 2 bases, with 13 bases sitting between them. Looked up from germline, CDR1 is MNHEY and CDR2 is SMNVEV (reference sequence). The CDR3 region is CASSPRGPGNQPQHF. CDR3 nucleotide sequence: TGTGCCAGCAGTCCGCGGGGCCCTGGCAATCAGCCCCAGCATTTT.

V and J are TRBV19 and TRBJ1-1; 10 bases align to TRBD1. Trimming at V came to 5 bases and at J to 5 bases, leaving 8 bases not matched to a gene. Germline assignment: CDR1 LNHDA and CDR2 SQIVND (reference sequence). The CDR3 has 15 residues. CDR3 nucleotide sequence: TGTGCCAGTAGTCGATCGACAGGGGGCTGGACTGAAGCTTTCTTT. Protein sequence: CASSRSTGGWTEAFF.

V usage is TRBV13 and J usage is TRBJ2-5; TRBD2 matches at 8 bases. V shed 5 bases and J 6 bases; nucleotides not matched to a gene: 17. The CDR3 totals 17 residues. In germline, CDR1 is PRHDT, CDR2 FYEKMQ (reference sequence). As DNA, the CDR3 is TGTGCCAGCAGCGATAGAGGGGGTAGCGGGGTGCTGAAGACCCAGTACTTC. Residues: CASSDRGGSGVLKTQYF. Full variable domain (rest looked up from reference TRBV13 and TRBJ2-5): AAGVIQSPRHLIKEKRETATLKCYPIPRHDTVYWYQQGPGQDPQFLISFYEKMQSDKGSIPDRFSAQQFSDYHSELNMSSLELGDSALYFCASSDRGGSGVLKTQYFGPGTRLLVL.

This rearrangement joins TRBV4-3 to TRBJ2-7; D might be TRBD1 (5 bases). The CDR3 consists of 13 residues. Trimming removed 1 base from V and 6 bases from J, with 10 bases in between. CDR1 and CDR2 from the germline V gene are LGHNA and YSLEER. CDR3 sequence: CASSQGRAAEQYF. The CDR3 DNA sequence: TGCGCCAGCAGCCAAGGCAGGGCTGCCGAGCAGTACTTC.

This clone has a single count. The sample holds other DNA sequences that translate to the same CDR3. V and J are TRBV11-2 and TRBJ2-1; D is perhaps TRBD1 (6 bases). V was shortened by 0 bases and J by 8 bases, with 8 bases between the two germline ends. This CDR3 is 13 amino acids long. Germline V gene lookup returns CDR1 SGHAT and CDR2 FQNNGV. The CDR3 sequence is CASSLEGADEQFF. CDR3 bases: TGTGCCAGCAGCTTAGAGGGGGCCGATGAGCAGTTCTTC.

The rearrangement uses TRBV7-9 and TRBJ1-4, with a weak D call TRBD1 (5 bases). V was clipped by 5 bases and J by 6 bases, with 13 bases between them. This CDR3 is 14 amino acids long. Germline V CDR1 and CDR2: SEHNR, FQNEAQ (reference sequence). The CDR3 is CASSLGGRDEKLFF. The CDR3 DNA is TGTGCCAGCAGCCTCGGGGGTCGGGATGAAAAACTGTTTTTT.

The genes are TRBV7-2 and TRBJ2-7; 8 nucleotides agree with TRBD2. CDR1 is SGHTA and CDR2 is FQGNSA in the germline V gene. The CDR3 contains 15 residues. The J segment lost 4 bases and the V segment lost 1 base, leaving 6 bases of the junction unmatched. CDR3 DNA: TGTGCCAGCAGCTTAGAGGCGGGAGGCCCTTACGAGCAGTACTTC. Translating gives CASSLEAGGPYEQYF. Complete variable domain (other parts from reference TRBV7-2 and TRBJ2-7): GAGVSQSPSNKVTEKGKDVELRCDPISGHTALYWYRQSLGQGLEFLIYFQGNSAPDKSGLPSDRFSAERTGGSVSTLTIQRTQQEDSAVYLCASSLEAGGPYEQYFGPGTRLTVT.

The rearrangement links TRBV7-8 to TRBJ2-1, with D possibly TRBD1 on 5 matching bases. The CDR3 has 16 amino acids. CDR1 and CDR2 from the germline V gene are SGHVS and FQNEAQ. V was trimmed by 2 bases and J by 4 bases, leaving 15 bases between them. This CDR3 is CASSLTTGPYYNEQFF. The CDR3 DNA reads as TGTGCCAGCAGCTTAACAACAGGACCCTATTACAATGAGCAGTTCTTC.

The chain has TRBV4-3 and TRBJ2-1; D is tentatively TRBD1 or TRBD2 (5 bases each). V was trimmed by 5 bases and J by 1 base, leaving 9 bases between them. The CDR3 covers 14 residues. CDR1 LGHNA and CDR2 YSLEER come from the germline V gene. As DNA, the CDR3 is TGCGCCAGCAGCGACTGGGGGTCCTACAATGAGCAGTTCTTC. Protein: CASSDWGSYNEQFF.

The gene calls are TRBV29-1 and TRBJ1-2; D perhaps matches TRBD1 (5 bases). This CDR3 is 14 amino acids long. V was shortened by 1 base and J by 8 bases, with 17 bases between the two germline ends. CDR1 is SQVTM, CDR2 ANQGSEA, per germline. Here the CDR3 reads CSVEVGAFGAGYTF. The CDR3 DNA reads TGCAGCGTTGAAGTTGGGGCCTTCGGCGCGGGCTACACCTTC.

The V gene is TRBV20-1, the J gene TRBJ1-1, with no clear D. The CDR3 is 11 amino acids. Germline values: CDR1 DFQATT, CDR2 SNEGSKA (reference sequence). V was clipped by 1 base and J by 3 bases, with 3 bases between them. This CDR3 is CSARGYTEAFF. The CDR3, as DNA: TGCAGTGCTAGAGGGTACACTGAAGCTTTCTTT.

The chain couples TRBV30 to TRBJ1-1, with TRBD1 identical over 7 bases. The V and J ends lost 5 bases and 1 base, in that order; junction bases with no gene match: 7. The CDR3 sequence is 14 residues long. Germline loops: CDR1 GTSNPN, CDR2 SVGIG (reference sequence). CDR3 sequence: CAWERDSQNTEAFF. CDR3 nucleotides: TGTGCCTGGGAGCGGGACAGCCAGAACACTGAAGCTTTCTTT. The full variable domain, rest sourced from reference TRBV30 and TRBJ1-1, is SQTIHQWPATLVQPVGSPLSLECTVEGTSNPNLYWYRQAAGRGLQLLFYSVGIGQISSEVPQNLSASRPQDRQFILSSKKLLLSDSGFYLCAWERDSQNTEAFFGQGTRLTVV.

This chain uses TRBV28 with TRBJ2-4, with no clear D. Germline V gene lookup returns CDR1 MDHEN and CDR2 SYDVKM. The V end was cut by 2 bases, the J end by 0 bases, with 14 bases between. The CDR3 totals 17 residues. CDR3: CASSLGGLTLAKNIQYF. The CDR3 nucleotides read TGTGCCAGCAGTTTAGGCGGCCTAACCCTAGCCAAAAACATTCAGTACTTC.

The chain recombines TRBV6-1 with TRBJ1-6; the D is unclear. Trimming stripped 2 bases from V and 3 bases from J, with 14 bases between. The length of the CDR3 is 17 residues. CDR1 MNHNS and CDR2 SASEGT come from the germline V gene. CDR3 DNA sequence: TGTGCCAGCAGTGAATTAGGTGAGAGAAGCTATAATTCACCCCTCCACTTT. Its protein is CASSELGERSYNSPLHF.